The 20 T cell receptor beta chains reported below all come from one sample, sequenced in a study of T cells after yellow fever vaccination. TCRdb independently ran MiXCR on the 5' RACE reads; one entry per CDR3 protein. The sample carries a few hundred thousand distinct CDR3 sequences, roughly 7.5% recorded once. The material sequenced was PBMCs, taken about 41 days after the first yellow fever vaccination. All receptors come from a man between 18 and 29 years old who received the YFV17D yellow fever vaccine.

This clonotype appeared a few times. The chain carries TRBV11-2 and TRBJ2-1, with unresolved D. This CDR3 has 15 amino acids. V lost 5 bases, J lost 1 base, and 12 bases lay in between. Germline lookup yields CDR1 SGHAT and CDR2 FQNNGV. DNA of the CDR3: TGTGCCAGCAGCCTGGATTCGGCGTCCTACAATGAGCAGTTCTTC. The encoded protein is CASSLDSASYNEQFF.

The chain is built from TRBV4-1 and TRBJ2-5; TRBD2 is a possible D gene (5 bases). Looked up from germline, CDR1 is MGHRA and CDR2 is YSYEKL. Trimming removed 1 base from V and 5 bases from J, with 17 bases in between. This CDR3 is built from 16 residues. The CDR3 sequence is CASSQGVVGVAETQYF. The CDR3 region has the DNA TGCGCCAGCAGCCAAGGGGTGGTTGGAGTAGCGGAGACCCAGTACTTC.

This clonotype turned up a few times. The J gene is TRBJ1-2, the V gene TRBV29-1; 9 bases are a match to TRBD1. Germline V lookup: CDR1 SQVTM, CDR2 ANQGSEA. The CDR3 length is 14 residues. Trimming removed 5 bases from V and 2 bases from J; junction bases left unmatched: 6. Here the CDR3 reads CSVNRDRENYGYTF. DNA of the CDR3: TGCAGCGTTAACCGGGACAGGGAAAACTATGGCTACACCTTC.

This clonotype has just a few counts. This sequence joins TRBV2 and TRBJ2-1, with TRBD1 matching 7 bases. This CDR3 comprises 14 residues. CDR1 and CDR2 from the germline V gene are SNHLY and FYNNEI. V lost 10 bases, J lost 2 bases, and 8 bases stayed unmatched. The CDR3 here is CATHRGPTYNEQFF. The DNA of the CDR3 is TGTGCCACCCACAGGGGACCCACCTACAATGAGCAGTTCTTC. Drawing the rest from reference TRBV2 and TRBJ2-1, the complete variable domain is EPEVTQTPSHQVTQMGQEVILRCVPISNHLYFYWYRQILGQKVEFLVSFYNNEISEKSEIFDDQFSVERPDGSNFTLKIRSTKLEDSAMYFCATHRGPTYNEQFFGPGTRLTVL.

This clonotype appeared a few times. The chain has TRBV12-3 or TRBV12-4 and TRBJ1-3; D gene unclear. This CDR3 is built from 14 residues. Between the trimmed V and J ends, which lost 2 bases and 3 bases, there was a span of 8 bases. The DNA for the CDR3 is TGTGCCAGCAGTTTACCATCGATTGGAAACACCATATATTTT. It specifies CASSLPSIGNTIYF.

The V gene is TRBV7-2, the J gene TRBJ2-5, with 9 positions matching TRBD2. The ends lost 5 bases at V and 4 bases at J; junction bases unmatched: 8. The CDR3 covers 15 residues. Germline values: CDR1 SGHTA, CDR2 FQGNSA. CDR3 sequence (DNA): TGTGCCAGCAGCGCGACTAGCGGAAGGGGAGAGACCCAGTACTTC. It yields the protein CASSATSGRGETQYF. Full variable domain (outside the CDR3, taken from reference TRBV7-2 and TRBJ2-5): GAGVSQSPSNKVTEKGKDVELRCDPISGHTALYWYRQSLGQGLEFLIYFQGNSAPDKSGLPSDRFSAERTGGSVSTLTIQRTQQEDSAVYLCASSATSGRGETQYFGPGTRLLVL.

The chain is built from TRBV4-3 and TRBJ2-3; weak D call: TRBD1 (7 bases). This CDR3 spans 15 amino acids. Trimming removed 5 bases at V and 6 bases at J, with 18 bases between. Germline lookup yields CDR1 LGHNA and CDR2 YSLEER. This CDR3 is CASSTQGGRGDTQYF. The CDR3 nucleotides read TGCGCCAGCAGCACCCAAGGGGGCCGGGGGGATACGCAGTATTTT.

This clonotype has just a few counts. The chain combines TRBV7-9 with TRBJ2-5, with 10 bases that match TRBD2. The V segment lost 5 bases and the J segment 2 bases; nucleotides outside the gene matches: 8. From germline, CDR1 is SEHNR and CDR2 FQNEAQ (reference sequence). The CDR3 has 16 residues. The CDR3 region has the DNA TGTGCCAGCAGCGCCCTACTAGCGGGGTTGCAAGAGACCCAGTACTTC. Translated, it gives CASSALLAGLQETQYF. The whole variable domain, remainder taken from reference TRBV7-9 and TRBJ2-5, is DTGVSQNPRHKITKRGQNVTFRCDPISEHNRLYWYRQTLGQGPEFLTYFQNEAQLEKSRLLSDRFSAERPKGSFSTLEIQRTEQGDSAMYLCASSALLAGLQETQYFGPGTRLLVL.

This clonotype has a handful of counts. The chain is built from TRBV29-1 and TRBJ2-1; D remains unclear. This CDR3 comprises 11 residues. Trimming removed 3 bases at V and 5 bases at J, with 5 bases between. Per germline, CDR1 SQVTM and CDR2 ANQGSEA. CDR3 bases: TGCAGCGTTGACCACGACAATGAGCAGTTCTTC. Translated, it gives CSVDHDNEQFF.

This clonotype turned up a few times. The gene calls are TRBV6-6 and TRBJ2-3; D remains ambiguous. V was pared by 4 bases and J by 6 bases, with 5 bases between. CDR1 and CDR2 from the germline V gene are MNHNY and SVGAGI (reference sequence). The CDR3 has 11 amino acids. The CDR3 DNA reads TGTGCCAGCAGTTCCAAGGATACGCAGTATTTT. Amino acid sequence: CASSSKDTQYF.

This clonotype was detected only a few times. This chain joins TRBV9 and TRBJ1-1; D not certain. Trimming removed 0 bases at V and 5 bases at J, with 8 bases between. Germline V gene lookup returns CDR1 SGDLS and CDR2 YYNGEE. The CDR3 contains 13 residues. CDR3 DNA sequence: TGTGCCAGCAGCGTAGGGCCGGGGACTGAAGCTTTCTTT. Amino acid sequence: CASSVGPGTEAFF.

This clonotype was counted only a few times. The chain links TRBV20-1 to TRBJ2-5; tentatively, D is TRBD1 or TRBD2 (7 bases each). In germline, CDR1 is DFQATT, CDR2 SNEGSKA (reference sequence). The CDR3 is 13 amino acids. The ends were cut back, 5 bases at V and 4 bases at J, with 14 bases in the middle. The CDR3 reads CSAATGRGETQYF. CDR3 bases: TGCAGTGCTGCGACAGGGAGGGGAGAGACCCAGTACTTC.

The chain is built from TRBV20-1 and TRBJ2-5; TRBD2 is a possible D gene (5 bases). The CDR3 has 12 residues. The V end lost 6 bases, the J end lost 5 bases, and 13 bases lay between the germline ends. Germline loops: CDR1 DFQATT, CDR2 SNEGSKA (reference sequence). The chain's CDR3 is CSARTGSETQYF. The CDR3 nucleotides are TGCAGTGCAAGGACTGGGAGTGAGACCCAGTACTTC.

The chain links TRBV20-1 to TRBJ1-3, with 8 bases matching TRBD1. The germline V gene encodes CDR1 DFQATT and CDR2 SNEGSKA (reference sequence). This CDR3 is built from 17 residues. Losses at the gene ends were 6 bases for V and 0 bases for J; bases not matched to a gene: 13. CDR3 nucleotide sequence: TGCAGTGCCGAAGGACAGGGAGGATCGGGCTCTGGAAACACCATATATTTT. This sequence encodes CSAEGQGGSGSGNTIYF.

This clonotype was seen a few times. The chain has TRBV6-1 and TRBJ2-7, with 8 bases matching TRBD1. There are 14 residues in the CDR3. Germline CDR1 and CDR2: MNHNS and SASEGT. V lost 6 bases and J lost 7; bases outside the gene matches: 11. Written as DNA, the CDR3 is TGTGCCAGCAGGCCAAGACAGGGGCGAGAGGAGCAGTACGTC. Its protein is CASRPRQGREEQYV.

This rearrangement joins TRBV4-3 to TRBJ2-1; D is uncertain. The CDR3 runs to 18 residues. Deletions cut 1 base from V and 0 bases from J, with 16 bases between. Per the germline V gene, CDR1 is LGHNA and CDR2 is YSLEER. CDR3 in amino acids: CASSQGVRVESSYNEQFF. The DNA for the CDR3 is TGCGCCAGCAGCCAAGGGGTTAGGGTGGAGAGCTCCTACAATGAGCAGTTCTTC.

This clonotype appeared a few times. The rearrangement links TRBV7-2 to TRBJ1-3; D not resolved. Germline V gene data show CDR1 as SGHTA and CDR2 as FQGNSA. Trimming removed 6 bases from V and 0 bases from J, with 9 bases in between. This CDR3 has 14 residues. CDR3 residues: CASRRLGSGNTIYF. The CDR3 DNA is TGTGCCAGCAGGCGGTTGGGCTCTGGAAACACCATATATTTT.

The chain couples TRBV7-8 to TRBJ2-5; the D gene is possibly TRBD1 (6 bases). The germline V gene has CDR1 SGHVS and CDR2 FQNEAQ. Trimming stripped 5 bases from V and 7 bases from J, with 8 bases between. The CDR3 is 11 amino acids. CDR3 sequence: CASSKGGTQYF. The CDR3 nucleotides are TGTGCCAGCAGCAAAGGGGGGACCCAGTACTTC.

This clonotype was found a few times. This chain uses TRBV5-1 with TRBJ2-1; 9 nucleotides align to TRBD2. The CDR3 runs to 15 residues. Trimming at V came to 2 bases and at J to 7 bases, leaving 7 bases not matched to a gene. Germline CDR1 SGHRS, CDR2 YFSETQ. CDR3 DNA: TGCGCCAGCAGCTTAGGACTAGCGAGTTGGAATGAGCAGTTCTTC. It encodes CASSLGLASWNEQFF.

V usage is TRBV4-2 and J usage is TRBJ2-3; 8 bases match TRBD2. The ends lost 0 bases at V and 1 base at J; junction bases unmatched: 12. From germline, CDR1 is LGHNA and CDR2 YNFKEQ. This CDR3 contains 19 residues. The CDR3 bases are TGTGCCAGCAGCCAAGAGCCCCAGAGTACTAGCGGTTGCACAGATACGCAGTATTTT. This codes for CASSQEPQSTSGCTDTQYF.